The clone carrying this T cell receptor beta chain was seen a handful of times. Germline V lookup: CDR1 MDHEN, CDR2 SYDVKM. CDR3 length equals 13 residues. V lost 6 bases to trimming and J lost 4 bases, with 12 bases between them. These data belong to a study of shared clonotypes between healthy human individuals. Donors included only healthy HIV-negative adults lacking recent acute infections or vaccinations. TCRdb keeps only in-frame clones here, not all; method: immunoSEQ multiplex PCR. The table lists around 1.1 million clones, about 80% of them singletons, with 0.5% to 0.65% in the top ten. This chain links TRBV28 with TRBJ2-5; D call uncertain. The sequence was obtained from a man younger than 35 in good health. Some clones in this sample may be carry-over from other donors' samples. The sequenced sample consisted of memory CD4+ T cells from PBMCs. Subset denoted: CD45RA-negative fraction. Here the CDR3 DNA reads TGTGCCAGCAGACGTACATTCGGAGAGACCCAGTACTTC. Protein sequence: CASRRTFGETQYF.